The 25 T cell receptor beta chains below come from one sample, sequenced in a study of response to subunit inactivated influenza vaccine (dated by TCRdb to about 2018). Libraries were constructed by RT-PCR. Sequencing used an Illumina HiSeq 2500. TCRdb trimmed public reads at Q25 via fastp, called clones via MiXCR and kept in-frame beta chains. Rows merge per CDR3 protein into single entries with the most common DNA and genes. The sample includes more than 450,000 distinct CDR3 sequences, with about 11% observed a single time. The ten largest clones take up more than 9.5% of the sample. The sample also formed part of further work on T cells expressing NK-cell markers. Reported in the second study: 5'RACE template switching, by which a universal primer site and unique molecular identifiers were added, was used to make TCR beta cDNA libraries.

The material was PBMCs from blood, obtained on the day of vaccination. These receptor sequences come from a man between 45 and 60 years old who received an inactivated influenza vaccine. Donor details come from another sample of the same person, matched by shared clones.

This clonotype was observed at least ten times. The rearrangement links TRBV27 to TRBJ2-5; D is tentatively TRBD1 or TRBD2 (6 bases each). With 3 bases removed from V and 1 base from J, the gap between germline ends came to 9 bases. CDR1 and CDR2 from the germline V gene are MNHEY and SMNVEV (reference sequence). The CDR3 is 14 amino acids. CDR3: CASSFSGAQETQYF. The CDR3 nucleotides are TGTGCCAGCAGTTTTTCGGGGGCCCAAGAGACCCAGTACTTC.

This chain joins TRBV10-3 and TRBJ2-5, with 8 bases identical to TRBD2. Germline V gene data show CDR1 as ENHRY and CDR2 as SYGVKD. This CDR3 has 15 amino acids. J gave up 1 base and V 8 bases, and 9 bases lay outside the gene matches. The CDR3 is CAISTSGLPQETQYF. In DNA, the CDR3 is TGTGCCATCTCTACTAGCGGATTACCCCAAGAGACCCAGTACTTC.

This clonotype appeared a few times. The rearrangement links TRBV14 to TRBJ1-1, with unresolved D. The CDR3 totals 15 residues. V was pared by 1 base and J by 1 base, with 10 bases between. Germline V gene sequence: CDR1 SGHDN, CDR2 FVKESK. The CDR3 DNA reads TGTGCCAGCAGCCAAGGGATACAGAGGAACACTGAAGCTTTCTTT. Encoded protein: CASSQGIQRNTEAFF.

Ten or more counts support this clonotype. The genes are TRBV20-1 and TRBJ2-2; no clear D gene. CDR3 size: 15 residues. The ends were cut back, 5 bases at V and 1 base at J, with 14 bases in the middle. Germline-derived CDR1 and CDR2 are DFQATT and SNEGSKA (reference sequence). The CDR3 region is CSAGPASRNTGELFF. In DNA, the CDR3 is TGCAGTGCTGGCCCAGCGAGCCGGAACACCGGGGAGCTGTTTTTT.

V gene TRBV13 combines with J gene TRBJ2-1, with 7 positions matching TRBD1. This CDR3 is built from 14 residues. The junction had 9 bases not matched to a gene; V was cut back by 5 bases and J by 8 bases. CDR1 and CDR2 from the germline V gene are PRHDT and FYEKMQ (reference sequence). CDR3 protein: CASSPDRVSYEQFF. CDR3 nucleotides: TGTGCCAGCAGCCCCGACAGGGTTAGTTATGAGCAGTTCTTC.

This clonotype was counted a few times. This chain joins TRBV7-7 and TRBJ2-2; 7 bases align to TRBD1. The germline gives CDR1 SSHAT, CDR2 FNYEAQ (reference sequence). The CDR3 totals 18 residues. V shed 5 bases, J shed 0 bases, and the junction held 12 bases outside the gene matches. CDR3 sequence: CASSVGTARSANTGELFF. The CDR3 DNA reads as TGTGCCAGCAGCGTCGGGACAGCCCGATCCGCGAACACCGGGGAGCTGTTTTTT.

This clonotype was seen ten or more times. The chain couples TRBV4-3 to TRBJ1-2, with a weak D call TRBD1 (5 bases). Trimming stripped 0 bases from V and 6 bases from J, with 17 bases between. CDR3 length: 16 residues. Germline V CDR1 and CDR2: LGHNA, YSLEER. The CDR3 nucleotides are TGCGCCAGCAGCCAAGAATCAGGAGGGGTTAAGGATGGCTACACCTTC. The encoded protein is CASSQESGGVKDGYTF.

This clonotype occurred many times. This sequence joins TRBV10-3 and TRBJ2-7; TRBD2 aligns across 14 bases. With 4 bases clipped from V and 0 bases from J, the junction kept 11 bases outside the gene matches. Germline values: CDR1 ENHRY, CDR2 SYGVKD. The CDR3 is 19 amino acids. The CDR3, as DNA: TGTGCCATCAGTGGCCCGGGACTAGCGGGGGTCTTCAGCTCCTACGAGCAGTACTTC. Translation: CAISGPGLAGVFSSYEQYF.

This clonotype has a handful of counts. V usage is TRBV20-1 and J usage is TRBJ2-1; the match to TRBD2 covers 10 bases. Losses at the gene ends were 3 bases for V and 9 bases for J; bases not matched to a gene: 11. CDR3 length equals 15 residues. Germline lookup yields CDR1 DFQATT and CDR2 SNEGSKA (reference sequence). The CDR3 loop is CSASRPAGGLGEQFF. CDR3 DNA sequence: TGCAGTGCTAGTCGGCCAGCGGGGGGGCTTGGTGAGCAGTTCTTC.

Many counts were recorded for this clonotype. The chain couples TRBV20-1 to TRBJ1-1; D unresolved. The V gene lost 1 base and the J gene lost 2 bases, with 8 bases spanning the gap. The CDR3 has 13 residues. Germline CDR1 and CDR2: DFQATT and SNEGSKA (reference sequence). This CDR3 is CSARGRLNTEAFF. The CDR3 nucleotides are TGCAGTGCTAGAGGACGGCTAAACACTGAAGCTTTCTTT.

This chain connects TRBV27 to TRBJ1-1; TRBD1 matches 7 bases. The CDR3 covers 15 residues. V lost 5 bases and J lost 5; bases outside the gene matches: 11. Germline V gives CDR1 MNHEY, CDR2 SMNVEV (reference sequence). CDR3 region: CASSSLAGGETEAFF. Written as DNA, the CDR3 is TGTGCCAGCAGTAGCCTGGCAGGGGGGGAAACTGAAGCTTTCTTT.

This chain uses TRBV7-9 with TRBJ2-3; no clear D. V gave up 4 bases and J gave up 3 bases, with 8 bases separating them. CDR3 size: 13 residues. Per germline, CDR1 SEHNR and CDR2 FQNEAQ (reference sequence). CDR3 in DNA: TGTGCCAGCAGCTACAAGGGTACAGATACGCAGTATTTT. This codes for CASSYKGTDTQYF.

CDR3: CATSGTGKIEQYF. In DNA form, the CDR3 reads TGTGCCACCTCCGGGACAGGGAAGATCGAGCAGTACTTC. The chain employs TRBV10-3 and TRBJ2-7; 9 nucleotides match TRBD1. The germline V gene has CDR1 ENHRY and CDR2 SYGVKD. The CDR3 spans 13 residues. The junction had 10 bases not matched to a gene; V was cut back by 10 bases and J by 6 bases.

This clonotype was found a few times. This chain's CDR3 is CAISGQGGETQYF. CDR3 in DNA: TGTGCCATCAGTGGACAGGGGGGAGAGACCCAGTACTTC. The genes are TRBV10-3 and TRBJ2-5; 9 bases map to TRBD1. The CDR3 runs to 13 residues. Unmatched junction bases numbered 1, after V lost 4 bases and J lost 4 bases. Germline V gene sequence: CDR1 ENHRY, CDR2 SYGVKD.

This chain joins TRBV5-1 and TRBJ2-7, with 9 bases aligning to TRBD1. The CDR3 is 16 amino acids. Per germline, CDR1 SGHRS and CDR2 YFSETQ. Unmatched junction bases numbered 5, after V lost 0 bases and J lost 1 base. CDR3 loop: CASSLGTGEGSYEQYF. The DNA for the CDR3 is TGCGCCAGCAGCTTGGGGACAGGGGAAGGATCCTACGAGCAGTACTTC.

This clonotype was counted a few times. The chain combines TRBV7-9 with TRBJ2-4; 7 bases match TRBD2. Trimming took 5 bases from V and 15 from J; bases not matched to a gene: 7. The CDR3 extends over 11 amino acids. Germline V gene lookup returns CDR1 SEHNR and CDR2 FQNEAQ (reference sequence). The CDR3 reads CASSRGVTVYF. Here the CDR3 DNA reads TGTGCCAGCAGCCGGGGGGTCACCGTGTACTTC. Supplemented by reference TRBV7-9 and TRBJ2-4, the full variable domain reads DTGVSQNPRHKITKRGQNVTFRCDPISEHNRLYWYRQTLGQGPEFLTYFQNEAQLEKSRLLSDRFSAERPKGSFSTLEIQRTEQGDSAMYLCASSRGVTVYFGAGTRLSVL.

In this sample, this clonotype turned up a few times. V usage is TRBV5-4 and J usage is TRBJ2-3, with 12 positions matching TRBD2. The CDR3 extends over 15 amino acids. Germline CDR1 is SGHNT and CDR2 is YYREEE (reference sequence). Unmatched junction bases numbered 5, after V lost 3 bases and J lost 6 bases. CDR3 amino acids: CASSYPTSGSDTQYF. CDR3 nucleotides: TGTGCCAGCAGCTACCCGACTAGCGGGAGCGATACGCAGTATTTT.

This chain joins TRBV9 and TRBJ2-1; D gene uncertain. Germline CDR1 SGDLS, CDR2 YYNGEE. The CDR3 contains 16 residues. V was clipped by 0 bases and J by 0 bases, with 10 bases between them. DNA for the CDR3: TGTGCCAGCAGCGTAGGTTTCGGCAGCTCCTACAATGAGCAGTTCTTC. Its translation is CASSVGFGSSYNEQFF.

The chain has TRBV5-1 and TRBJ1-2; 8 nucleotides align to TRBD1. The germline V gene encodes CDR1 SGHRS and CDR2 YFSETQ. The CDR3 covers 15 residues. V was clipped by 4 bases and J by 4 bases; unmatched bases: 9. In DNA form, the CDR3 reads TGCGCCAGCAGCGCCTACGGGACAGGCCCCTATGGCTACACCTTC. It translates to CASSAYGTGPYGYTF. Combining the CDR3 with reference TRBV5-1 and TRBJ1-2 gives the whole variable domain KAGVTQTPRYLIKTRGQQVTLSCSPISGHRSVSWYQQTPGQGLQFLFEYFSETQRNKGNFPGRFSGRQFSNSRSEMNVSTLELGDSALYLCASSAYGTGPYGYTFGSGTRLTVV.

This clonotype was seen more than once but under ten times. The rearrangement joins TRBV4-3 to TRBJ2-2; maybe TRBD1 (6 bases). CDR1 is LGHNA, CDR2 YSLEER, per germline. This CDR3 is built from 14 residues. V was pared by 2 bases and J by 8 bases, with 12 bases between. The CDR3 is CASSQFLRGGELFF. The CDR3 nucleotides read TGCGCCAGCAGCCAATTCCTCAGGGGAGGGGAGCTGTTTTTT.

The gene calls are TRBV5-6 and TRBJ1-2; D gene uncertain. V was shortened by 1 base and J by 0 bases, with 13 bases between the two germline ends. Germline lookup yields CDR1 SGHDT and CDR2 YYEEEE. This CDR3 is 16 amino acids long. CDR3 bases: TGTGCCAGCAGCTTGTATTTCGGAGAACCTAACTATGGCTACACCTTC. This encodes CASSLYFGEPNYGYTF.

In this sample, this clonotype turned up a few times. The chain combines TRBV5-5 with TRBJ2-1, with D possibly TRBD2 on 6 matching bases. In germline, CDR1 is SGHKS, CDR2 YYEKEE (reference sequence). This CDR3 region has 15 residues. V lost 9 bases and J lost 6, with 22 bases in between. CDR3 region: CATGGELDRLNEQFF. In nucleotides, the CDR3 is TGTGCCACTGGAGGGGAGCTTGACAGACTCAATGAGCAGTTCTTC.

The rearrangement links TRBV20-1 to TRBJ2-1, with 14 bases that match TRBD2. The germline CDR1 and CDR2 sequences are DFQATT and SNEGSKA (reference sequence). CDR3 length: 15 amino acids. Trimming took 5 bases from V and 4 from J; bases not matched to a gene: 4. This chain's CDR3 is CSALGLAGGYNEQFF. The CDR3 nucleotides read TGCAGTGCTTTAGGACTAGCGGGAGGTTACAATGAGCAGTTCTTC.

The chain has TRBV3-1 and TRBJ1-2, with 8 bases fitting TRBD1. V lost 2 bases and J lost 4; bases outside the gene matches: 9. CDR1 is LGHDT and CDR2 is YNNKEL in the germline V gene (reference sequence). This CDR3 contains 16 residues. The CDR3 DNA sequence: TGTGCCAGCAGCCAAAGAAGACAGGGGATGTTCTATGGCTACACCTTC. It translates to CASSQRRQGMFYGYTF.

The V gene is TRBV6-5, the J gene TRBJ2-7; D might be TRBD1 (7 bases). V lost 9 bases and J lost 7, with 16 bases in between. Germline lookup yields CDR1 MNHEY and CDR2 SVGAGI. The length of the CDR3 is 12 residues. Here the CDR3 reads CASGQGGWEQYF. The CDR3 coding sequence is TGTGCCAGTGGGCAGGGGGGATGGGAGCAGTACTTC.